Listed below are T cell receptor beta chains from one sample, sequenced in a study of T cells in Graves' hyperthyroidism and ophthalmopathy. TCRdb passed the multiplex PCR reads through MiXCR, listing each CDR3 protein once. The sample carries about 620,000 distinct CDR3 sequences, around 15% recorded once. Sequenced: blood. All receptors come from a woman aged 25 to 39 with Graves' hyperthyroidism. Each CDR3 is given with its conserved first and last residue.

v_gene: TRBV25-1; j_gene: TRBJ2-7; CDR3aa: CAGSLAGASYSYEQYF
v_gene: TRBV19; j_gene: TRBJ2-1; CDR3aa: CASKIGSQEQFF
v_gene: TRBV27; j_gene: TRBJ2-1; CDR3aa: CASSLAQGPTNEQFF
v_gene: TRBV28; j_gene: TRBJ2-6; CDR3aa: CATHGGYKRFLSSGANVLTF
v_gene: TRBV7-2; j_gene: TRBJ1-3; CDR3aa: CASSFDPLSGNTIYF
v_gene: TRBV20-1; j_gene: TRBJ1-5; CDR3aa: CSARVWGSGNQPQHF
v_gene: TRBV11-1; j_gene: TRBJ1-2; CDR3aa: CASSRDRASLGYTF
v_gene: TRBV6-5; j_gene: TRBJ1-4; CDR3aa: CASSYDPGNEKLFF
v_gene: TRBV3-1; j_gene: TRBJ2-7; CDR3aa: CASSQDPPYEQYF
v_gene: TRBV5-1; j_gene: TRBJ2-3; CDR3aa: CASSLVARGPDTQYF
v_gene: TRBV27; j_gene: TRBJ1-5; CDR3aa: CASSLRWTSNQPQHF
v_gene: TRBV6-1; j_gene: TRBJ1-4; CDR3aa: CASSNGGSGEKLFF
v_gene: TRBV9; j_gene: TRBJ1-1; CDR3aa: CASSVGQAEAFF
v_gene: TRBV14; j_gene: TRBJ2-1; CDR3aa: CASSQIQGGDEQFF
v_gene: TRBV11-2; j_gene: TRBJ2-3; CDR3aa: CASSLVALPQGDTQYF